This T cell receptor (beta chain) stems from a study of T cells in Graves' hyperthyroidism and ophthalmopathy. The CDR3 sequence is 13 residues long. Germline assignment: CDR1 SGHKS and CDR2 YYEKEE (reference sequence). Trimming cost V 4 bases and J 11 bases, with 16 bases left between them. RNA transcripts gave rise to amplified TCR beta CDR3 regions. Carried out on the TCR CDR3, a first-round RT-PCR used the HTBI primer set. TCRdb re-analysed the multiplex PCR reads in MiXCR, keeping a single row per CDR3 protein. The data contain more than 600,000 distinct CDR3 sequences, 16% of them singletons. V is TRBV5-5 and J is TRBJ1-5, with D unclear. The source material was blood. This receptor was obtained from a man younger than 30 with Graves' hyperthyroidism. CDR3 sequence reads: CASSPGVGRTQHF. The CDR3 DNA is TGTGCCAGCAGCCCTGGAGTAGGACGGACCCAGCATTTT.